This T cell receptor (beta chain) is drawn from a study of OX40 agonist ivuxolimab in advanced cancers. As for the study in general: In three patients, partial responses were observed, one with hepatocellular carcinoma and two with cutaneous melanoma. Study findings and constraints: At doses 0.1 to 3.0 mg/kg, CD4+ and CD8+ clones expanded.

The method was immunoSEQ multiplex PCR; TCRdb's version includes in-frame clones alone and lacks a portion of them. There are around 30,000 clones in the sample; approximately 80% occur only once, and roughly 2.5% lies in the top ten. This clone was detected a few times. The antigen is not known. The CDR3 is made up of 13 amino acids. Trimming removed 0 bases from V and 9 bases from J, with 11 bases in between. The germline V gene encodes CDR1 PRHDT and CDR2 FYEKMQ (reference sequence). Cycle 7 day 1, cycle 4 day 1, and baseline were the timepoints at which blood was sampled. The rearrangement joins TRBV13 to TRBJ1-1; D perhaps matches TRBD1 (6 bases). The input for sequencing was CD4+ or CD8+ T cells sorted from blood, taken in a trial of the OX40 agonist ivuxolimab. The origin of this receptor is an adult with an advanced solid tumor such as melanoma, head and neck, liver or kidney cancer. The CDR3 is CASSLGTQGKAFF. In DNA form, the CDR3 reads TGTGCCAGCAGCTTAGGAACACAGGGAAAAGCTTTCTTT.